Below are 5 T cell receptor beta chains sequenced from a single sample in a study of blood T cell repertoires in COVID-19. The data were produced by immunoSEQ multiplex PCR, yet TCRdb's version contains in-frame clones alone and is incomplete. The sample carries about 250,000 clones, about 86% recorded once. The sequencing input was peripheral blood. The receptors were gathered from an elderly man with acute or convalescent COVID-19.

The V and J genes are TRBV5-4 and TRBJ1-1, with TRBD1 matching 8 bases. This CDR3 has 18 residues. Germline CDR1 reads SGHNT; CDR2 reads YYREEE (reference sequence). J gave up 4 bases and V 0 bases, and 14 bases lay outside the gene matches. The CDR3 region is CASSLGDYRGSRGTEAFF. The CDR3 DNA is TGTGCCAGCAGCTTGGGGGATTACAGGGGGTCCCGGGGCACTGAAGCTTTCTTT.

The chain joins TRBV12-5 to TRBJ2-1; D is possibly TRBD1 (6 bases). This CDR3 contains 16 residues. Germline-derived CDR1 and CDR2 are LGHNT and FRNRAP. Trimming stripped 0 bases from V and 4 bases from J, with 13 bases between. Here the CDR3 reads CASGLVDGQLYNEQFF. The CDR3 coding sequence is TGTGCTAGTGGTTTGGTAGACGGACAGCTATACAATGAGCAGTTCTTC.

The chain uses TRBV24-1 and TRBJ2-5; D gene unclear. This CDR3 has 13 amino acids. The V and J ends lost 2 bases and 5 bases respectively, with 8 bases between them. Looked up from germline, CDR1 is KGHDR and CDR2 is SFDVKD. CDR3 bases: TGTGCCACCAGTGATTCCCTATGGGAGACCCAGTACTTC. This sequence encodes CATSDSLWETQYF.

The chain combines TRBV28 with TRBJ2-6; D uncertain. Trimming left V 6 bases short and J 0 bases short, with 3 bases between. CDR3 length: 13 amino acids. Germline CDR1 is MDHEN and CDR2 is SYDVKM. The CDR3 nucleotides read TGTGCCAGCAGACTCTCTGGGGCCAACGTCCTGACTTTC. Its translation is CASRLSGANVLTF.

This chain links TRBV30 with TRBJ1-2; TRBD1 agrees at 7 bases. Per the germline V gene, CDR1 is GTSNPN and CDR2 is SVGIG (reference sequence). With 2 bases clipped from V and 5 bases from J, the junction kept 11 bases outside the gene matches. CDR3 length equals 15 residues. The CDR3 region is CAWSSGGKTEYGYTF. The CDR3 DNA sequence: TGTGCCTGGAGTTCAGGGGGGAAGACGGAATATGGCTACACCTTC.